Given below is one TCR beta chain in context. Its antigen is currently unknown. Genomic DNA templated the TCR beta VDJ and CDR3 profiling. One entry per CDR3 protein results from TCRdb running MiXCR on the reads. The sample consists of some 200,000 distinct CDR3 sequences, roughly 53% of them appearing once. The data stem from a study of CD8+CD57+ T cells in acquired aplastic anemia. Points from the study as a whole: Fewer than 35 sequences, all CD8+ CDR3, were shared between patients and controls.

Germline V gene data show CDR1 as SEHNR and CDR2 as FQNEAQ (reference sequence). The CDR3 consists of 15 residues. V dropped 5 bases and J dropped 7; count of bases not matched to a gene: 13. Patients sequenced had flow cytometry evidence of CD8+CD57+ cell expansion. Sequencing was performed on sorted CD4+, CD8+, or CD8+CD57+ T cells (not recorded which) from PBMCs. This TCR derives from a human donor with aplastic anemia. The chain combines TRBV7-9 with TRBJ1-2; TRBD1 matches at 7 bases. The CDR3 loop reads CASSPTPDRASGYTF. The CDR3 coding sequence is TGTGCCAGCAGCCCCACACCCGACAGGGCTAGTGGCTACACCTTC.